Listed here are 10 T cell receptor beta chains from one sample, sequenced in a study of cytomegalovirus exposure and HLA in healthy donors. Sequenced by immunoSEQ multiplex PCR; TCRdb stores in-frame clones only, minus some. This sample has about 110,000 clones, with about 88% found just once. The sample taken for sequencing was PBMCs. These TCRs come from a woman younger than 30 in good health and CMV-seropositive.

The rearrangement joins TRBV4-1 to TRBJ2-1, with 7 bases fitting TRBD1. The CDR3 runs 12 residues. Trimming cost V 4 bases and J 8 bases; bases outside gene matches: 2. CDR1 MGHRA and CDR2 YSYEKL come from the germline V gene. CDR3 DNA sequence: TGCGCCAGCAGCCCCCAGGGGGATGAGCAGTTCTTC. Its protein is CASSPQGDEQFF.

The CDR3 sequence is CASSLPWAGIQETQYF. The CDR3 nucleotides read TGTGCCAGCAGCCTCCCCTGGGCGGGGATCCAAGAGACCCAGTACTTC. The chain uses TRBV7-8 and TRBJ2-5, with a weak D call TRBD2 (6 bases). The CDR3 length is 16 residues. Germline CDR1 and CDR2: SGHVS and FQNEAQ. Trimming took 5 bases from V and 1 from J, leaving 17 bases between them.

The CDR3 DNA is TGCGCCAGCAGCCAAGATGGGGCGAAAAGGGGTGGCAATCAGCCCCAGCATTTT. Encoded protein: CASSQDGAKRGGNQPQHF. V is TRBV4-1 and J is TRBJ1-5; possibly TRBD1 for D (5 bases). This CDR3 comprises 18 residues. The V and J ends lost 0 bases and 2 bases respectively, with 17 bases between them. Looked up from germline, CDR1 is MGHRA and CDR2 is YSYEKL.

The CDR3 loop is CASSAGGNYGYTF. The CDR3 DNA reads as TGTGCCAGCAGTGCGGGAGGGAACTATGGCTACACCTTC. The rearrangement links TRBV2 to TRBJ1-2, with no clear D. Germline CDR1 and CDR2: SNHLY and FYNNEI. The CDR3 is 13 residues long. V dropped 4 bases and J dropped 2 bases, with 8 bases sitting between them.

The V and J genes are TRBV6-1 and TRBJ2-3; D is unresolved. V lost 1 base to trimming and J lost 5 bases, with 13 bases between them. This CDR3 is 15 amino acids long. The germline gives CDR1 MNHNS, CDR2 SASEGT. CDR3 residues: CASSEGSPSVDTQYF. CDR3 in DNA: TGTGCCAGCAGTGAAGGATCCCCAAGCGTAGATACGCAGTATTTT.

V gene TRBV7-2 combines with J gene TRBJ2-1; the D is unclear. Germline values: CDR1 SGHTA, CDR2 FQGNSA. V lost 5 bases to trimming and J lost 9 bases, with 14 bases between them. The length of the CDR3 is 13 residues. In DNA form, the CDR3 reads TGTGCCAGCAGCATCCTTCAGGCCCCTGAGCAGTTCTTC. This sequence encodes CASSILQAPEQFF.

This chain connects TRBV18 to TRBJ1-1; D call uncertain. The length of the CDR3 is 13 residues. Germline V lookup: CDR1 KGHSH, CDR2 LQKENI. Trimming removed 1 base from V and 6 bases from J, with 9 bases in between. CDR3 in DNA: TGTGCCAGCTCACCACAGGCAGGTGCTGAAGCTTTCTTT. It specifies CASSPQAGAEAFF.

This clone was found a few times. The chain employs TRBV7-9 and TRBJ1-2, with D possibly matching TRBD1 (5 bases). CDR1 is SEHNR and CDR2 is FQNEAQ in the germline V gene (reference sequence). The CDR3 extends over 16 amino acids. Between the trimmed V and J ends, which lost 0 bases and 4 bases, there was a span of 15 bases. CDR3 DNA: TGTGCCAGCAGCTTAGCGATGGGGCCGGGGGTCTATGGCTACACCTTC. Protein sequence: CASSLAMGPGVYGYTF. The full variable domain, with the rest looked up from reference TRBV7-9 and TRBJ1-2, is DTGVSQNPRHKITKRGQNVTFRCDPISEHNRLYWYRQTLGQGPEFLTYFQNEAQLEKSRLLSDRFSAERPKGSFSTLEIQRTEQGDSAMYLCASSLAMGPGVYGYTFGSGTRLTVV.

The genes are TRBV7-3 and TRBJ2-7; D is unclear. Trimming shortened V by 5 bases and J by 5 bases, and 10 bases separated the two germline ends. The V gene's germline CDR1 is SGHTA and CDR2 FQGTGA. The CDR3 covers 12 residues. CDR3 in amino acids: CASSPLEDEQYF. CDR3 nucleotides: TGTGCCAGCAGCCCCCTTGAGGACGAGCAGTACTTC.

The rearrangement links TRBV5-8 to TRBJ1-6; perhaps TRBD1 as D (5 bases). Per germline, CDR1 SGHTS and CDR2 YDEGEE. Trimming removed 9 bases at V and 7 bases at J, with 11 bases between. The CDR3 runs 12 residues. The CDR3 loop reads CATGKGNSPLHF. The CDR3 region has the DNA TGTGCCACAGGGAAAGGAAATTCACCCCTCCACTTT.